This entry lists 10 T cell receptor beta chains sequenced from one sample in a study of identical twins. TCRdb re-analysed the 5' RACE reads in MiXCR, keeping a single row per CDR3 protein. The sample records about 150,000 distinct CDR3 sequences, 3% to 4.5% being singletons. Specimen: memory T cells sorted from blood. These receptors were collected from a man aged 18 to 30 in good health.

The sample holds a few counts of this clonotype. This rearrangement joins TRBV12-2 to TRBJ2-7; the D segment call TRBD1 is taken from the table without a DNA check. TRBV12-2 is recorded as a pseudogene. This CDR3 region has 15 residues. The CDR3 bases are TGTGCAAGTCGCTTAGCGCCGGGACAGGGGTACGAGCAGTACTTC. It is translated as CASRLAPGQGYEQYF.

This clonotype has at least ten counts. V usage is TRBV20-1 and J usage is TRBJ1-2; D gene ambiguous. The CDR3 length is 10 residues. Germline-derived CDR1 and CDR2 are DFQATT and SNEGSKA (reference sequence). Trimming shortened V by 2 bases and J by 7 bases, and 5 bases separated the two germline ends. The CDR3 sequence: CSARNGGYTF. DNA of the CDR3: TGCAGTGCTAGAAACGGTGGCTACACCTTC.

This clonotype qualifies as medium-sized. This chain links TRBV9 with TRBJ2-7; D is perhaps TRBD1 (6 bases). This CDR3 contains 14 residues. The germline gives CDR1 SGDLS, CDR2 YYNGEE. Trimming stripped 0 bases from V and 2 bases from J, with 9 bases between. CDR3 amino acids: CASSVDDRPYEQYF. The CDR3 nucleotides are TGTGCCAGCAGCGTAGATGACAGGCCCTACGAGCAGTACTTC.

This clonotype came up many times. The V and J genes are TRBV20-1 and TRBJ2-7; possibly TRBD2 for D (7 bases). The V end was cut by 2 bases, the J end by 6 bases, with 14 bases between. Germline V gene sequence: CDR1 DFQATT, CDR2 SNEGSKA (reference sequence). This CDR3 comprises 13 residues. Written as DNA, the CDR3 is TGCAGTGCTAGAAACCGGGGGGCGGCCGAGCAGTACTTC. This gives the protein CSARNRGAAEQYF.

In its sample, this clonotype was seen many times. V and J are TRBV6-1 and TRBJ1-5; D is perhaps TRBD1 (5 bases). Trimming stripped 4 bases from V and 1 base from J, with 8 bases between. Germline V CDR1 and CDR2: MNHNS, SASEGT. The CDR3 sequence is 14 residues long. The CDR3 here is CASSVRGSNQPQHF. CDR3 coding DNA: TGTGCCAGCAGTGTCCGGGGGAGCAATCAGCCCCAGCATTTT.

This clonotype was counted many times. The rearrangement uses TRBV7-2 and TRBJ1-4, with D perhaps TRBD1 (6 bases). Trimming took 5 bases from V and 3 from J, leaving 7 bases between them. Germline V lookup: CDR1 SGHTA, CDR2 FQGNSA. The CDR3 runs 13 residues. Here the CDR3 DNA reads TGTGCCAGCAGCCGACAGGCTAATGAAAAACTGTTTTTT. This encodes CASSRQANEKLFF.

This clonotype was counted many times. The rearrangement joins TRBV6-5 to TRBJ2-7; D may be TRBD1 (5 bases). The V gene lost 2 bases and the J gene lost 6 bases, with 11 bases spanning the gap. The CDR3 has 13 residues. The germline V gene encodes CDR1 MNHEY and CDR2 SVGAGI. In DNA form, the CDR3 reads TGTGCCAGCAGTTACGGCAAGGGGCTCGAGCAGTACGTC. Its protein is CASSYGKGLEQYV.

This clonotype has ten or more counts. This chain connects TRBV10-3 to TRBJ1-2; D is uncertain. V lost 3 bases to trimming and J lost 6 bases, with 5 bases between them. The CDR3 spans 11 residues. CDR1 ENHRY and CDR2 SYGVKD come from the germline V gene. The CDR3 DNA is TGTGCCATCAGTGAACTCCATGGCTACACCTTC. This encodes CAISELHGYTF.

The J gene is TRBJ2-5, the V gene TRBV12-3 or TRBV12-4, with 10 bases matching TRBD2. This CDR3 comprises 16 residues. Trimming cost V 6 bases and J 5 bases; bases outside gene matches: 12. CDR3 in DNA: TGTGCCAGCAGCCGGCCGTCTAGCGGGAGTCGGGAGACCCAGTACTTC. Its translation is CASSRPSSGSRETQYF.

Many counts were recorded for this clonotype. This chain connects TRBV20-1 to TRBJ1-2; no clear D gene. Germline V CDR1 and CDR2: DFQATT, SNEGSKA (reference sequence). V was trimmed by 3 bases and J by 1 base, leaving 12 bases between them. The CDR3 has 14 amino acids. The CDR3 DNA is TGCAGTGCTAGCGGTACACAGAGTAACTATGGCTACACCTTC. This codes for CSASGTQSNYGYTF.